This is a list of T cell receptor beta chains from one sample in a study of blood T cell repertoires in COVID-19. TCRdb's table, derived via immunoSEQ multiplex PCR, lists solely in-frame clones and lacks some. The top ten clones hold roughly 8.9% of a sample with just over 150,000 clones, 65% to 90% of them seen once. The specimen was peripheral blood. These receptors all stem from a woman in her fifties or sixties with acute or convalescent COVID-19. The CDR3 runs from the conserved cysteine through the conserved F or W. A D gene is named only where the DNA matches it firmly. Clone sizes are given selectively: once, few, many, or a class where the clone is expanded.

>TRBV7-6|TRBJ2-5|TRBD1|16|NA
CASSLAGTGGGETQYF
TGTGCCAGCAGCTTAGCCGGGACAGGGGGCGGAGAGACCCAGTACTTC
>TRBV7-2|TRBJ2-7|NA|13|NA
CASSKGAVAEQYF
TGTGCCAGCAGCAAAGGGGCAGTCGCCGAGCAGTACTTC
>TRBV24-1|TRBJ2-7|NA|14|NA
CATSDSGNPYEQYF
TGTGCCACCAGTGATAGTGGCAACCCCTACGAGCAGTACTTC
>TRBV6-8|TRBJ1-2|TRBD1|15|NA
CASSFPGQGGYGYTF
TGTGCCAGCAGTTTCCCGGGACAGGGAGGCTATGGCTACACCTTC
>TRBV12-3/TRBV12-4|TRBJ1-5|NA|13|NA
CASSFGENQPQHF
TGTGCCAGCAGTTTTGGGGAGAATCAGCCCCAGCATTTT
>TRBV5-1|TRBJ2-5|TRBD2|16|few
CASSLIPGLAAETQYF
TGCGCCAGCAGCTTGATTCCGGGACTAGCTGCAGAGACCCAGTACTTC
>TRBV2|TRBJ1-2|NA|14|few
CASRALGAGYGYTF
TGTGCCAGCAGGGCTTTGGGGGCGGGCTATGGCTACACCTTC
>TRBV29-1|TRBJ2-5|TRBD1|11|NA
CSGDRGETQYF
TGCAGCGGTGACAGGGGAGAGACCCAGTACTTC
>TRBV29-1|TRBJ2-1|NA|13|NA
CSVDRGRRDEQFF
TGCAGCGTAGACCGGGGCCGGAGGGATGAGCAGTTCTTC
>TRBV19|TRBJ2-7|TRBD2|16|NA
CASSIGSGGASYEQYF
TGTGCCAGTAGTATTGGTAGCGGGGGAGCCTCCTACGAGCAGTACTTC
>TRBV2|TRBJ1-5|TRBD1|16|once
CASRWTGSASNQPQHF
TGTGCCAGCAGGTGGACAGGGTCGGCTAGCAATCAGCCCCAGCATTTT
>TRBV7-2|TRBJ2-7|NA|15|NA
CASSLGLVPWYEQYF
TGTGCCAGCAGCTTAGGTCTAGTCCCTTGGTACGAGCAGTACTTC
>TRBV5-5|TRBJ1-5|TRBD1|16|NA
CASSSITGTANQPQHF
TGTGCCAGCAGCTCAATAACCGGGACAGCGAATCAGCCCCAGCATTTT
>TRBV19|TRBJ1-2|NA|13|NA
CASSRQTSGGYTF
TGTGCCAGTAGTAGACAGACTTCGGGCGGCTACACCTTC
>TRBV19|TRBJ2-7|TRBD1|17|NA
CASSILMVRTGVNEQYF
TGTGCCAGTAGTATCCTGATGGTCAGGACAGGGGTTAACGAGCAGTACTTC
>TRBV9|TRBJ2-1|NA|15|NA
CASSLQTEPYNEQFF
TGTGCCAGCAGCCTCCAGACAGAACCCTACAATGAGCAGTTCTTC
>TRBV10-2|TRBJ1-6|NA|15|NA
CASSDETGWGSPLHF
TGCGCCAGCAGCGACGAAACAGGGTGGGGTTCACCCCTCCACTTT
>TRBV5-4|TRBJ1-5|NA|14|once
CASSLGGSLEPQHF
TGTGCCAGCAGCTTGGGCGGCAGCCTGGAGCCCCAGCATTTT
>TRBV9|TRBJ2-1|TRBD1|17|NA
CASSLSWGRGLRNEQFF
TGTGCCAGCAGCCTGTCGTGGGGAAGGGGGCTACGGAATGAGCAGTTCTTC
>TRBV29-1|TRBJ2-5|TRBD2|15|NA
CSVDHLPGLVQTQYF
TGCAGCGTAGACCATTTACCGGGACTAGTACAGACCCAGTACTTC
>TRBV5-6|TRBJ2-7|TRBD2|17|NA
CASSYLKGGDTSYEQYF
TGTGCCAGTAGCTATTTAAAGGGAGGGGATACCTCCTACGAGCAGTACTTC
>TRBV27|TRBJ1-2|NA|14|NA
CASRRPGTSYGYTF
TGTGCCAGCAGGCGACCCGGGACTTCCTATGGCTACACCTTC
>TRBV11-2|TRBJ2-7|NA|13|NA
CASSDDISYEQYF
TGTGCCAGCAGCGACGACATCTCCTACGAGCAGTACTTC
>TRBV7-2|TRBJ2-1|TRBD2|15|NA
CASSPGLAQGNEQFF
TGTGCCAGCAGCCCCGGACTAGCCCAAGGGAATGAGCAGTTCTTC
>TRBV6-5|TRBJ1-4|TRBD1|15|NA
CASSNHRGANEKLFF
TGTGCCAGCAGTAACCACAGGGGGGCTAATGAAAAACTGTTTTTT
>TRBV11-3|TRBJ1-3|NA|13|NA
CASSLGIGNTIYF
TGTGCCAGCAGCTTAGGTATTGGAAACACCATATATTTT
>TRBV6-1|TRBJ2-7|NA|13|NA
CASSEQDSYEQYF
TGTGCCAGCAGTGAACAGGACAGCTACGAGCAGTACTTC
>TRBV19|TRBJ2-7|TRBD1|14|NA
CASSRDRGLNEQYF
TGTGCCAGTAGCAGGGACAGGGGGCTCAACGAGCAGTACTTC
>TRBV28|TRBJ1-5|TRBD1|15|few
CASRSGGDSNQPQHF
TGTGCCAGCAGGTCAGGGGGCGATAGCAATCAGCCCCAGCATTTT
>TRBV2|TRBJ1-2|NA|12|few
CASSVSGDGYTF
TGTGCCAGCAGTGTTTCAGGGGATGGCTACACCTTC
>TRBV7-8|TRBJ2-1|NA|16|once
CASSLGLWDKYNEQFF
TGTGCCAGCAGCTTAGGGCTCTGGGACAAGTACAATGAGCAGTTCTTC
>TRBV5-5|TRBJ2-7|TRBD1|16|once
CASNRAPGTGIGEQYF
TGTGCCAGCAACAGGGCTCCCGGGACAGGGATCGGCGAGCAGTACTTC
>TRBV24-1|TRBJ2-4|NA|22|NA
CATATYWGGAPFIPLAKNIQYF
TGTGCCACGGCTACCTACTGGGGGGGGGCTCCCTTTATCCCTCTGGCCAAAAACATTCAGTACTTC
>TRBV7-7|TRBJ2-5|NA|16|NA
CASSLGRLIGQETQYF
TGTGCCAGCAGCTTAGGGAGGTTAATCGGACAAGAGACCCAGTACTTC
>TRBV18|TRBJ1-1|NA|14|NA
CASSPPGANTEAFF
TGTGCCAGCTCACCACCGGGGGCCAACACTGAAGCTTTCTTT
>TRBV12-3/TRBV12-4|TRBJ2-1|NA|13|NA
CASSLGLYNEQFF
TGTGCCAGCAGTTTAGGACTATACAATGAGCAGTTCTTC
>TRBV9|TRBJ1-6|TRBD1|14|NA
CASSVGQGNSPLHF
TGTGCCAGCAGCGTGGGACAGGGGAATTCACCCCTCCACTTT
>TRBV5-8|TRBJ2-5|TRBD1|14|NA
CASSLSGQGETQYF
TGTGCCAGCAGCTTGTCGGGACAGGGAGAGACCCAGTACTTC
>TRBV3-1/TRBV3-2|TRBJ2-5|NA|14|NA
CASSQVAGLETQYF
TGTGCCAGCAGCCAAGTGGCAGGGTTAGAGACCCAGTACTTC
>TRBV19|TRBJ1-1|NA|15|NA
CASARDGLMNTEAFF
TGTGCCAGTGCCCGGGACGGACTAATGAACACTGAAGCTTTCTTT
>TRBV5-1|TRBJ2-5|TRBD1|17|NA
CASSPTGTGAFSETQYF
TGCGCCAGCAGCCCTACCGGGACAGGGGCTTTTTCTGAGACCCAGTACTTC
>TRBV18|TRBJ1-6|NA|16|NA
CASSLLDVGGNSPLHF
TGTGCCAGCTCACTACTCGACGTGGGGGGGAATTCACCCCTCCACTTT
>TRBV6-5|TRBJ2-3|TRBD2|13|NA
CASGREPTDTQYF
TGTGCCAGCGGGCGGGAGCCCACAGATACGCAGTATTTT
>TRBV6-4|TRBJ2-7|TRBD1|14|NA
CASSGTGFSYEQYF
TGTGCCAGCAGCGGGACAGGGTTTTCCTACGAGCAGTACTTC
>TRBV10-3|TRBJ1-1|NA|13|NA
CAIRGDLNTEAFF
TGTGCCATCAGAGGGGACTTGAACACTGAAGCTTTCTTT
>TRBV18|TRBJ2-1|NA|12|NA
CASSRESDEQFF
TGTGCCAGCTCGCGGGAATCGGATGAGCAGTTCTTC
>TRBV4-2|TRBJ1-2|NA|12|NA
CASSQGSGYSTF
TGTGCCAGCAGCCAAGGATCTGGTTATAGCACCTTC
>TRBV5-6|TRBJ1-6|TRBD1|15|few
CASSRLDRDNSPLHF
TGTGCCAGCAGCCGGTTGGACAGGGATAATTCACCCCTCCACTTT
>TRBV6-5|TRBJ2-1|NA|14|NA
CASSERWTYNEQFF
TGTGCCAGCAGCGAGCGGTGGACCTACAATGAGCAGTTCTTC
>TRBV6-5|TRBJ2-1|TRBD2|13|NA
CASTSGGTTEQFF
TGTGCCAGCACTAGCGGGGGGACCACTGAGCAGTTCTTC
>TRBV7-2|TRBJ2-2|NA|16|NA
CASSPHRQGLTGELFF
TGTGCCAGCAGCCCCCATCGCCAGGGCTTGACCGGGGAGCTGTTTTTT
>TRBV19|TRBJ2-7|TRBD1|16|few
CASSRRGAGGTYEQYF
TGTGCCAGTAGCCGAAGGGGGGCAGGGGGCACCTACGAGCAGTACTTC
>TRBV7-2|TRBJ2-5|NA|13|NA
CASSRGGGETQYF
TGTGCCAGCAGCCGTGGTGGAGGGGAGACCCAGTACTTC
>TRBV20-1|TRBJ2-2|NA|14|NA
CSASTGPGGGELFF
TGCAGTGCTAGTACAGGGCCCGGAGGCGGGGAGCTGTTTTTT